A selection of T cell receptor beta chains follows, all from one sample in a study of early T cells in non-severe SARS-CoV-2 infection. TCRdb fed the 5' RACE reads into MiXCR, producing one record per CDR3 protein. Of about 80,000 distinct CDR3 sequences in the sample, 14% were seen once. The sample comprised whole blood. The origin of the receptors is an adult who was a healthcare worker with PCR-confirmed SARS-CoV-2 infection or an uninfected control (not recorded which). The CDR3 runs from the conserved cysteine through the conserved F or W. Each record gives: clone size, D gene, J gene, V gene, CDR3 protein, CDR3 DNA. The D gene is left open where the match is weak. Clone sizes are given selectively: once, few, many, or a class where the clone is expanded.

-,-,TRBJ2-7,TRBV6-5,CASRTRGDPYEQYF,TGTGCCAGCAGGACGAGGGGGGACCCCTACGAGCAGTACTTC
few,-,TRBJ1-4,TRBV27,CASSITGSPLGPNEKLFF,TGTGCCAGCAGTATCACCGGGTCGCCTCTTGGCCCCAATGAAAAACTGTTTTTT
few,-,TRBJ2-1,TRBV18,CASSLATEQFF,TGTGCCAGCTCTCTAGCAACTGAGCAGTTCTTC
many,-,TRBJ1-4,TRBV5-8,CASSPGTALSEKLFF,TGTGCCAGCAGCCCCGGGACCGCTCTTAGCGAAAAACTGTTTTTT
-,TRBD2,TRBJ2-3,TRBV19,CASSIGGSGGGDTQYF,TGTGCCAGTAGTATAGGCGGTAGCGGGGGAGGAGATACGCAGTATTTT
-,-,TRBJ2-4,TRBV7-8,CASSLTATIKNIQYF,TGTGCCAGCAGCTTGACGGCGACAATCAAAAACATTCAGTACTTC
many,-,TRBJ1-1,TRBV7-8,CASSLRQQSWTEAFF,TGTGCCAGCAGCCTGAGACAGCAATCATGGACTGAAGCTTTCTTT
-,-,TRBJ2-7,TRBV28,CASVGLYEQYF,TGTGCCAGTGTGGGCCTCTACGAGCAGTACTTC
few,-,TRBJ2-7,TRBV28,CATNRDPTYEQYF,TGTGCCACCAACAGGGATCCTACATACGAGCAGTACTTC
few,-,TRBJ2-5,TRBV18,CASSPEGTQYF,TGTGCCAGCTCACCAGAAGGGACCCAGTACTTC
medium-sized,-,TRBJ2-1,TRBV6-4,CASSDKGEGEQFF,TGTGCCAGCAGTGATAAGGGGGAGGGTGAGCAGTTCTTC
-,-,TRBJ2-2,TRBV12-3/TRBV12-4,CASNGGTGELFF,TGTGCCAGCAACGGAGGGACCGGGGAGCTGTTTTTT
-,-,TRBJ2-1,TRBV7-9,CVSSPPGRSYNEQFF,TGTGTCAGCAGCCCGCCGGGACGCTCCTACAATGAGCAGTTCTTC
-,-,TRBJ1-6,TRBV4-1,CASSQEIRTENSPLHF,TGCGCCAGCAGCCAAGAGATAAGGACAGAGAATTCACCCCTCCACTTT
few,TRBD2,TRBJ2-3,TRBV5-6,CASSPLAGGMYTQYF,TGTGCCAGCAGTCCACTAGCGGGGGGGATGTATACGCAGTATTTT
few,-,TRBJ1-1,TRBV27,CASSPYLDGYTEAFF,TGTGCCAGCAGTCCCTACCTGGACGGGTACACTGAAGCTTTCTTT
many,-,TRBJ2-7,TRBV10-3,CAISEFPVTYEQYF,TGTGCCATCAGTGAGTTTCCAGTTACCTACGAGCAGTACTTC
-,-,TRBJ1-6,TRBV14,CASSQDVGSHSPLHF,TGTGCCAGCAGCCAAGACGTAGGGAGTCATTCACCCCTCCACTTT
-,-,TRBJ1-2,TRBV7-9,CASSSITAVYGYTF,TGTGCCAGCAGCTCCATAACAGCTGTCTATGGCTACACCTTC
-,TRBD1,TRBJ2-7,TRBV29-1,CSVEKQGNEQYF,TGCAGCGTTGAAAAACAGGGGAACGAGCAGTACTTC
-,TRBD1,TRBJ2-5,TRBV14,CASSKDRGYQETQYF,TGTGCCAGCAGCAAGGACAGGGGGTACCAAGAGACCCAGTACTTC
few,-,TRBJ2-7,TRBV12-3/TRBV12-4,CASSITGHEQYF,TGTGCCAGCAGCATTACGGGGCACGAGCAGTACTTC
many,TRBD2,TRBJ2-5,TRBV7-9,CASSLSGETQYF,TGTGCCAGCAGCCTTAGCGGGGAGACCCAGTACTTC
many,-,TRBJ1-1,TRBV5-4,CASSLAQGRTEAFF,TGTGCCAGCAGCTTGGCTCAGGGAAGGACTGAAGCTTTCTTT
-,-,TRBJ2-7,TRBV28,CASSRREQYF,TGTGCCAGCAGTCGGCGGGAGCAGTACTTC
many,TRBD1,TRBJ1-1,TRBV20-1,CSARRTGTGNTEAFF,TGCAGTGCTAGACGTACAGGGACAGGGAACACTGAAGCTTTCTTT
-,TRBD1,TRBJ2-5,TRBV14,CASSQGAGTGPSFETQYF,TGTGCCAGCAGCCAAGGTGCCGGGACAGGGCCCTCGTTTGAGACCCAGTACTTC
-,-,TRBJ2-7,TRBV28,CASSLIAYEQYF,TGTGCCAGCAGCTTGATCGCCTACGAGCAGTACTTC
-,-,TRBJ1-5,TRBV14,CASSPGLNQPQHF,TGTGCCAGCAGCCCCGGTCTTAATCAGCCCCAGCATTTT